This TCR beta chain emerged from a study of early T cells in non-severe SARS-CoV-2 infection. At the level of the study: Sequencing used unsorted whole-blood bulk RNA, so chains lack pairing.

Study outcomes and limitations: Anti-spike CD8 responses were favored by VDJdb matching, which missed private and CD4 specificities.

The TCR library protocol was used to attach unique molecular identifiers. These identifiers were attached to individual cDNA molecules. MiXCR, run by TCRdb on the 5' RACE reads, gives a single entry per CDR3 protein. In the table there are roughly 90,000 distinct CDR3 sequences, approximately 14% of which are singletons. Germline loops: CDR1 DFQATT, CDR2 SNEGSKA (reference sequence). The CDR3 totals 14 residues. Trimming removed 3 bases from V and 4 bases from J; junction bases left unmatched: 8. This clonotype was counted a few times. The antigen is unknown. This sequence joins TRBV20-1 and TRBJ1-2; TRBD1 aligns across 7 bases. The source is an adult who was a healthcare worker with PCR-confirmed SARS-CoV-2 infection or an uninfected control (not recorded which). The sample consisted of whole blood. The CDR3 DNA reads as TGCAGTGCTAGTACCGACAGGGAGAGCTATGGCTACACCTTC. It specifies CSASTDRESYGYTF.